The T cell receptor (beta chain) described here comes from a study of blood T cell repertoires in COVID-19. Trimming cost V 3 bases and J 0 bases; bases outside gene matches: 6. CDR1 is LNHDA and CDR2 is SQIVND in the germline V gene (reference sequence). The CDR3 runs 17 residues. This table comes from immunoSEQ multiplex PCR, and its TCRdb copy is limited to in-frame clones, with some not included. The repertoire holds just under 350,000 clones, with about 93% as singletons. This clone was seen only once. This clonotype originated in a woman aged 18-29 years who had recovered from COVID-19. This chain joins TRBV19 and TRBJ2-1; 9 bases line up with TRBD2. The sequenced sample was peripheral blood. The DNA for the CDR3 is TGTGCCAGTAGTATTGACGCTAGCGGGAACTCCTACAATGAGCAGTTCTTC. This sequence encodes CASSIDASGNSYNEQFF.